The T cell receptor beta chain under discussion was sequenced for a study of T cell responses to AZD1222 COVID-19 vaccine. Study-level points and caveats: The reported proportion of spike-specific TCRs targeting unmutated variant regions was nearly half. Spike-wide coverage was observed for vaccine-associated CD4 TCRs, with dominant responses at 160-218 and 743-854.

A remark on this clone: Its target is unknown.

V gave up 0 bases and J gave up 4 bases, with 12 bases separating them. Germline V gene sequence: CDR1 LGHDT, CDR2 YNNKEL (reference sequence). The CDR3 consists of 15 residues. Sequenced by immunoSEQ multiplex PCR; TCRdb stores in-frame clones only, minus some. The table lists some 200,000 clones, just over 90% of them singletons. The sequencing here drew on peripheral blood, taken on day 0 of AZD1222 vaccination. The rearrangement uses TRBV3-1 (or the pseudogene TRBV3-2) and TRBJ2-5; D possibly corresponds to TRBD2 (6 bases). The receptor's source is an adult in good health. The CDR3 nucleotides are TGTGCCAGCAGCCAAGATCGGGACTCGCGAGAGACCCAGTACTTC. Residues: CASSQDRDSRETQYF.